This T cell receptor (beta chain) was sequenced during a study of T cell responses to AZD1222 COVID-19 vaccine. Study details: Second-dose schedules of about 4 or about 12 weeks were combined.

Germline V gene sequence: CDR1 LGHNA, CDR2 YNFKEQ. V lost 0 bases, J lost 1 base, and 10 bases lay in between. The CDR3 has 16 residues. General study results and limits: The span of vaccine-associated CD4 TCRs extended across spike, with dominance at 160-218 and 743-854. Close to half of all spike-specific TCRs reportedly target regions of the variants that are unmutated. The donor cohort was predominantly white British with a female majority, and clonal diversity may have been underestimated.

Method: immunoSEQ multiplex PCR; TCRdb's copy keeps in-frame clones and lacks some. The sample includes around 100,000 clones, approximately 90% of them seen just once. A note on this clone: The antigen is not known.

This sequence joins TRBV4-2 and TRBJ2-1; D remains unclear. The specimen comprised peripheral blood, sampled on day 0 of AZD1222 vaccination. The sequence came from an adult in good health. For the CDR3, the DNA is TGTGCCAGCAGCCAAGATCTCAGGCTATCCTACAATGAGCAGTTCTTC. This translates into CASSQDLRLSYNEQFF.